These 32 T cell receptor beta chains originate from one sample sequenced in a study of blood T cell repertoires in COVID-19. Some clones are missing from TCRdb's copy, which holds only in-frame ones; the method was immunoSEQ multiplex PCR. The table records around 230,000 clones, 75% to 90% of them present only once. Sequencing was done on a sample of peripheral blood. These receptors were obtained from a man aged 60 to 75 who had recovered from COVID-19.

This sequence joins TRBV28 and TRBJ2-5; D ambiguous. Trimming took 5 bases from V and 2 from J, leaving 3 bases between them. This CDR3 contains 11 residues. Germline V CDR1 and CDR2: MDHEN, SYDVKM. The CDR3, as DNA: TGTGCCAGCAGTACTCAAGAGACCCAGTACTTC. Encoded protein: CASSTQETQYF.

This clone was detected only once. Distinct nucleotide sequences in the sample also encode this CDR3. The chain has TRBV5-1 and TRBJ2-2; D is unclear. Germline lookup yields CDR1 SGHRS and CDR2 YFSETQ. The ends were cut back, 5 bases at V and 3 bases at J, with 8 bases in the middle. This CDR3 has 13 amino acids. This CDR3 reads CASSLSYTGELFF. The CDR3 bases are TGCGCCAGCAGTTTAAGCTACACCGGGGAGCTGTTTTTT.

Turning to this clone: The same CDR3 arises from other DNA sequences in this sample as well. The chain has TRBV5-1 and TRBJ2-2; TRBD1 matches at 7 bases. The CDR3 is 15 residues long. J lost 3 bases, V lost 0 bases, and 2 bases had no gene match. CDR1 SGHRS and CDR2 YFSETQ come from the germline V gene. DNA for the CDR3: TGCGCCAGCAGCTTGGGACAGGGCTACACCGGGGAGCTGTTTTTT. Translating it yields CASSLGQGYTGELFF. The full variable domain, its missing parts supplied by reference TRBV5-1 and TRBJ2-2, is KAGVTQTPRYLIKTRGQQVTLSCSPISGHRSVSWYQQTPGQGLQFLFEYFSETQRNKGNFPGRFSGRQFSNSRSEMNVSTLELGDSALYLCASSLGQGYTGELFFGEGSRLTVL.

The genes are TRBV10-3 and TRBJ2-5; D possibly uses TRBD1 or TRBD2 (6 bases each). This CDR3 comprises 13 residues. The V and J ends lost 6 bases and 6 bases respectively, with 14 bases between them. Germline V gene lookup returns CDR1 ENHRY and CDR2 SYGVKD. The CDR3 protein is CAIREGEWQTQYF. DNA for the CDR3: TGTGCCATCAGGGAGGGGGAGTGGCAGACCCAGTACTTC.

The chain combines TRBV23-1 with TRBJ1-5, with 7 bases aligning to TRBD1. TRBV23-1 is an open reading frame whose function is uncertain. This CDR3 spans 17 amino acids. The V and J ends lost 0 bases and 5 bases, in that order; junction bases with no gene match: 10. The CDR3 DNA reads as TGCGCCAGCAGTCAATCCGGGGGCAGGGGGATCGATCAGCCCCAGCATTTT. Translation gives CASSQSGGRGIDQPQHF.

V gene TRBV9 combines with J gene TRBJ1-6, with 7 positions matching TRBD1. CDR1 is SGDLS and CDR2 is YYNGEE in the germline V gene. The CDR3 is 14 amino acids. After removal of 4 bases from V and 9 bases from J, the junction contained 7 bases not matched to a gene. This chain's CDR3 is CASSPWDRTSPLHF. DNA of the CDR3: TGTGCCAGCAGCCCCTGGGACAGAACTTCACCCCTCCACTTT.

This clone was seen once. The chain combines TRBV11-2 with TRBJ1-6; D possibly corresponds to TRBD1 (6 bases). Germline V gives CDR1 SGHAT, CDR2 FQNNGV. There are 13 residues in the CDR3. The CDR3 loop is CAGGRSYNSPLHF. CDR3 DNA: TGTGCAGGGGGACGGTCCTATAATTCACCCCTCCACTTT.

The chain is built from TRBV3-1 (or the pseudogene TRBV3-2) and TRBJ1-1, with D hard to call. Per germline, CDR1 LGHDT and CDR2 YNNKEL (reference sequence). V lost 7 bases and J 2 bases, leaving 11 bases between the germline ends. This CDR3 comprises 13 residues. The CDR3 DNA sequence: TGTGCCAGCACATACAGTTCCAACACTGAAGCTTTCTTT. This codes for CASTYSSNTEAFF.

CDR3 region: CAWSVQENSPLHF. CDR3 nucleotide sequence: TGTGCCTGGAGTGTACAGGAAAATTCACCCCTCCACTTT. The rearrangement joins TRBV30 to TRBJ1-6, with TRBD1 as a possible D gene (5 bases). There are 13 residues in the CDR3. Trimming removed 0 bases from V and 7 bases from J, with 7 bases in between. CDR1 is GTSNPN, CDR2 SVGIG, per germline (reference sequence).

The chain has TRBV6-5 and TRBJ2-1; 9 nucleotides match TRBD1. Unmatched junction bases numbered 3, after V lost 7 bases and J lost 2 bases. This CDR3 region has 14 residues. Germline V lookup: CDR1 MNHEY, CDR2 SVGAGI. DNA for the CDR3: TGTGCCAGCACCCGGACAGGGGCCTACAATGAGCAGTTCTTC. This translates into CASTRTGAYNEQFF.

This clone has a single count. The chain employs TRBV18 and TRBJ2-2, with a weak D call TRBD1 (6 bases). V dropped 1 base and J dropped 1 base, with 7 bases sitting between them. CDR3 length equals 15 residues. Looked up from germline, CDR1 is KGHSH and CDR2 is LQKENI. The CDR3 nucleotides read TGTGCCAGCTCACCACGACAGGAGAACACCGGGGAGCTGTTTTTT. Translating gives CASSPRQENTGELFF.

This rearrangement joins TRBV6-5 to TRBJ2-3; D is unclear. Trimming stripped 4 bases from V and 2 bases from J, with 7 bases between. CDR3 length equals 13 residues. Germline V gene lookup returns CDR1 MNHEY and CDR2 SVGAGI. CDR3 coding DNA: TGTGCCAGCAGTTCCACAGCCACAGATACGCAGTATTTT. This sequence encodes CASSSTATDTQYF.

The J gene is TRBJ2-5, the V gene TRBV5-4; a possible D gene is TRBD2 (5 bases). V lost 3 bases to trimming and J lost 2 bases, with 14 bases between them. CDR3 length: 15 amino acids. In germline, CDR1 is SGHNT, CDR2 YYREEE (reference sequence). The CDR3 is CASSSLQRGQETQYF. The CDR3 DNA follows: TGTGCCAGCAGCTCCTTACAGCGCGGGCAAGAGACCCAGTACTTC. The full variable domain, completed using reference TRBV5-4 and TRBJ2-5, is ETGVTQSPTHLIKTRGQQVTLRCSSQSGHNTVSWYQQALGQGPQFIFQYYREEENGRGNFPPRFSGLQFPNYSSELNVNALELDDSALYLCASSSLQRGQETQYFGPGTRLLVL.

This clone was counted a single time. This chain uses TRBV3-1 (or the pseudogene TRBV3-2) with TRBJ1-3; no clear D. Germline assignment: CDR1 LGHDT and CDR2 YNNKEL (reference sequence). This CDR3 has 15 residues. The germline V and J ends were trimmed by 5 bases and 0 bases, with 11 bases remaining between them. For the CDR3, the DNA is TGTGCCAGCAGCAATCTCCTTAACTCTGGAAACACCATATATTTT. Translated: CASSNLLNSGNTIYF.

This chain joins TRBV4-2 and TRBJ2-2; 9 positions agree with TRBD2. The germline gives CDR1 LGHNA, CDR2 YNFKEQ. The CDR3 extends over 19 amino acids. The V gene end was trimmed by 0 bases and the J gene end by 4 bases; junction bases not matched to a gene: 12. CDR3 residues: CASSQDVSSGGSRTGELFF. The CDR3 DNA reads TGTGCCAGCAGCCAAGACGTGTCGAGCGGGGGGTCGCGCACCGGGGAGCTGTTTTTT.

The chain couples TRBV5-1 to TRBJ2-1, with 8 positions matching TRBD1. This CDR3 has 20 amino acids. V was pared by 0 bases and J by 0 bases, with 14 bases of the junction left unmatched. Germline CDR1 is SGHRS and CDR2 is YFSETQ. The CDR3 loop reads CASSLARDRTFRGSYNEQFF. In DNA form, the CDR3 reads TGCGCCAGCAGCTTGGCCCGGGACAGGACCTTTAGGGGCTCCTACAATGAGCAGTTCTTC.

This chain's CDR3 is CASRLDYLAGGPWEQYF. In DNA form, the CDR3 reads TGTGCAAGTCGCTTAGATTATTTAGCGGGGGGTCCGTGGGAGCAGTACTTC. V is TRBV12-2 and J is TRBJ2-7; the DNA was not compared with TRBD2, the D call given in the table. TRBV12-2 constitutes a pseudogene. The CDR3 runs to 17 residues.

The chain recombines TRBV12-5 with TRBJ1-1, with D perhaps matching TRBD1 (6 bases). Germline values: CDR1 LGHNT, CDR2 FRNRAP. The germline V and J ends were trimmed by 4 bases and 11 bases, with 20 bases remaining between them. CDR3 length equals 14 residues. The CDR3 loop reads CASGSTGGRGNAFF. The CDR3 coding sequence is TGTGCTAGTGGTTCTACAGGTGGCAGGGGAAATGCTTTCTTT.

The CDR3 protein is CASRHRQGEQYV. For the CDR3, the DNA is TGTGCCAGCAGGCATCGACAGGGCGAGCAGTACGTC. The V gene is TRBV5-6, the J gene TRBJ2-7; 7 positions agree with TRBD1. CDR3 length: 12 residues. Germline trimming cut 5 bases from V and 6 bases from J; bases unmatched to any gene: 5. Germline V gene sequence: CDR1 SGHDT, CDR2 YYEEEE.

This chain uses TRBV7-2 with TRBJ2-2, with D hard to call. The V and J ends lost 3 bases and 0 bases respectively, with 5 bases between them. The CDR3 is made up of 14 amino acids. Germline V gives CDR1 SGHTA, CDR2 FQGNSA. CDR3 residues: CASSLQANTGELFF. The CDR3 region has the DNA TGTGCCAGCAGCTTGCAGGCGAACACCGGGGAGCTGTTTTTT.

The chain carries TRBV6-5 and TRBJ2-7; the D is unclear. Germline lookup yields CDR1 MNHEY and CDR2 SVGAGI. There are 12 residues in the CDR3. Trimming cost V 6 bases and J 7 bases, with 13 bases left between them. CDR3 loop: CASRGRVEEQYF. Written as DNA, the CDR3 is TGTGCCAGCAGGGGCAGAGTAGAAGAGCAGTACTTC.

This chain links TRBV5-1 with TRBJ2-2, with D perhaps matching TRBD1 (6 bases). The CDR3 totals 16 residues. Germline lookup yields CDR1 SGHRS and CDR2 YFSETQ. V was trimmed by 3 bases and J by 0 bases, leaving 12 bases between them. The CDR3 region has the DNA TGCGCCAGCAGCTGGGGGCCAGGTACGAACACCGGGGAGCTGTTTTTT. Residues: CASSWGPGTNTGELFF.

The chain combines TRBV4-2 with TRBJ2-1, with 12 bases fitting TRBD2. The germline V gene has CDR1 LGHNA and CDR2 YNFKEQ. CDR3 size: 19 residues. Losses at the gene ends were 4 bases for V and 0 bases for J; bases not matched to a gene: 10. DNA for the CDR3: TGTGCCAGCAGCCCTAGACTAGCGGGGGCGATACGCTCCTACAATGAGCAGTTCTTC. Translating it yields CASSPRLAGAIRSYNEQFF.

This clone occurred a few times. The chain recombines TRBV5-1 with TRBJ1-1, with 9 nucleotides matching TRBD1. The V and J ends lost 4 bases and 4 bases, in that order; junction bases with no gene match: 5. CDR1 and CDR2 from the germline V gene are SGHRS and YFSETQ. The CDR3 is made up of 14 amino acids. CDR3 loop: CASSPGDRATEAFF. Written as DNA, the CDR3 is TGCGCCAGCAGCCCGGGGGACAGGGCCACTGAAGCTTTCTTT.

In this sample, this clone turned up once. V and J are TRBV12-5 and TRBJ2-7; D is possibly TRBD1 (5 bases). This CDR3 has 13 residues. V dropped 2 bases and J dropped 3 bases, with 8 bases sitting between them. Germline CDR1 and CDR2: LGHNT and FRNRAP. The CDR3 region has the DNA TGTGCTAGTGGTTTGACAGGATTCTACGAGCAGTACTTC. This gives the protein CASGLTGFYEQYF.

V and J are TRBV7-2 and TRBJ2-3, with D possibly TRBD2 on 6 matching bases. The CDR3 has 15 residues. The V gene lost 2 bases and the J gene lost 5 bases, with 14 bases spanning the gap. Germline V lookup: CDR1 SGHTA, CDR2 FQGNSA. CDR3 DNA sequence: TGTGCCAGCAGCTTACAGCGGGTGCGGGGAGATACGCAGTATTTT. This codes for CASSLQRVRGDTQYF.

J is TRBJ2-2 and V is TRBV19; 7 bases agree with TRBD1. The CDR3 sequence is 14 residues long. Germline V gene data show CDR1 as LNHDA and CDR2 as SQIVND (reference sequence). J lost 2 bases, V lost 6 bases, and 3 bases had no gene match. This CDR3 reads CASSQGVNTGELFF. CDR3 nucleotides: TGTGCCAGTAGCCAGGGGGTCAACACCGGGGAGCTGTTTTTT.

CDR3 in amino acids: CASGWNSGTVSYGYTF. Here the CDR3 DNA reads TGTGCTAGTGGTTGGAACTCCGGCACAGTGAGCTATGGCTACACCTTC. The J gene is TRBJ1-2, the V gene TRBV12-5; no reliable D call. Germline lookup yields CDR1 LGHNT and CDR2 FRNRAP. The CDR3 covers 16 residues. V lost 4 bases and J 4 bases, leaving 19 bases between the germline ends.

This chain uses TRBV5-6 with TRBJ1-6; perhaps TRBD1 as D (5 bases). CDR1 and CDR2 from the germline V gene are SGHDT and YYEEEE. V dropped 4 bases and J dropped 1 base, with 9 bases sitting between them. This CDR3 region has 15 residues. Written as DNA, the CDR3 is TGTGCCAGCAGCCCCGGGACTTCCTATAATTCACCCCTCCACTTT. Protein sequence: CASSPGTSYNSPLHF.

This clone was seen a single time. V usage is TRBV9 and J usage is TRBJ1-1; D is unclear. The CDR3 extends over 15 amino acids. Germline V gives CDR1 SGDLS, CDR2 YYNGEE. Trimming stripped 4 bases from V and 1 base from J, with 14 bases between. Here the CDR3 DNA reads TGTGCCAGCAGCCGTCCCTCGACTAGGAACACTGAAGCTTTCTTT. Translating it yields CASSRPSTRNTEAFF.

The chain links TRBV3-1 (or the pseudogene TRBV3-2) to TRBJ2-2; D is possibly TRBD2 (6 bases). The CDR3 length is 15 residues. Germline CDR1 reads LGHDT; CDR2 reads YNNKEL (reference sequence). V lost 3 bases and J 3 bases, leaving 11 bases between the germline ends. The CDR3 sequence is CASSHWGVDTGELFF. The CDR3 bases are TGTGCCAGCAGCCACTGGGGGGTCGACACCGGGGAGCTGTTTTTT.

This chain connects TRBV7-9 to TRBJ2-7; 7 bases line up with TRBD1. Germline lookup yields CDR1 SEHNR and CDR2 FQNEAQ (reference sequence). Unmatched junction bases numbered 6, after V lost 1 base and J lost 0 bases. There are 16 residues in the CDR3. The CDR3 here is CASSLVEGQVSYEQYF. The CDR3, as DNA: TGTGCCAGCAGCTTAGTTGAAGGACAGGTCTCCTACGAGCAGTACTTC.